Listed here are 3 T cell receptor beta chains from one sample, sequenced in a study of OX40 agonist ivuxolimab in advanced cancers. Method: immunoSEQ multiplex PCR; TCRdb's copy keeps in-frame clones and lacks some. In the table there are about 20,000 clones, 86% of which are singletons. Material: CD4+ or CD8+ T cells sorted from blood, obtained in a trial of the OX40 agonist ivuxolimab. These receptors originate from an adult with an advanced solid tumor such as melanoma, head and neck, liver or kidney cancer.

The chain is built from TRBV6-1 and TRBJ2-7; TRBD2 might be the D (6 bases). Germline CDR1 reads MNHNS; CDR2 reads SASEGT. Trimming removed 1 base at V and 4 bases at J, with 8 bases between. The CDR3 totals 13 residues. CDR3 bases: TGTGCCAGCAGTGAAGTGGGGGGATACGAGCAGTACTTC. Translation: CASSEVGGYEQYF.

V is TRBV19 and J is TRBJ2-1, with 10 nucleotides matching TRBD2. CDR3 length equals 16 residues. Germline values: CDR1 LNHDA, CDR2 SQIVND (reference sequence). J gave up 9 bases and V 2 bases, and 10 bases lay outside the gene matches. DNA of the CDR3: TGTGCCAGTAGTATATGGTCTAGCGGGAGCGTCATTGAGCAGTTCTTC. It yields the protein CASSIWSSGSVIEQFF.

CDR3 protein: CASSRPAPGDSSYEQYF. The CDR3 coding sequence is TGTGCCAGCTCTCGACCCGCGCCAGGGGATAGCTCCTACGAGCAGTACTTC. The rearrangement uses TRBV18 and TRBJ2-7, with TRBD1 as a possible D gene (6 bases). V dropped 6 bases and J dropped 0 bases, with 21 bases sitting between them. Germline V gene lookup returns CDR1 KGHSH and CDR2 LQKENI. CDR3 size: 17 residues. Full variable domain (remainder filled in from reference TRBV18 and TRBJ2-7): NAGVMQNPRHLVRRRGQEARLRCSPMKGHSHVYWYRQLPEEGLKFMVYLQKENIIDESGMPKERFSAEFPKEGPSILRIQQVVRGDSAAYFCASSRPAPGDSSYEQYFGPGTRLTVT.